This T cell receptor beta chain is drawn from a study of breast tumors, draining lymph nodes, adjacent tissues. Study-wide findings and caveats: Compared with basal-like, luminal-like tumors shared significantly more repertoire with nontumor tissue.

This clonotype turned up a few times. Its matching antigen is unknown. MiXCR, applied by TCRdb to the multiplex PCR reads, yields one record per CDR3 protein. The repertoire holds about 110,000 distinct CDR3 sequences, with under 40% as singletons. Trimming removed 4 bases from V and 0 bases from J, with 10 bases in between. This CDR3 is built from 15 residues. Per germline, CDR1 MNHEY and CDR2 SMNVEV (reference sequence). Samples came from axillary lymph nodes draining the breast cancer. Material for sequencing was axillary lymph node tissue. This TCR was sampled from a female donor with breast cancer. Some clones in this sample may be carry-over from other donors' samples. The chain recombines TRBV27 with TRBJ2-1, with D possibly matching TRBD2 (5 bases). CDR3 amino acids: CASSSLGSSYNEQFF. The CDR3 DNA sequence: TGTGCCAGCAGTTCCCTGGGGAGCTCCTACAATGAGCAGTTCTTC.